The 14 T cell receptor beta chains below all came from one sample that was sequenced in a study of cytomegalovirus exposure and HLA in healthy donors (dated by TCRdb to 2017 to 2019). The method behind the library was the immunoSEQ multiplex PCR assay. For the multiplex PCR, a mixture combining 60 forward primers for TCR Vbeta segments and 13 reverse primers for TCR Jbeta segments was used. TCRdb took this table from immuneACCESS and kept in-frame rearrangements with V and J called. Such tables lack part of the clones; where checked against another copy, unresolved V genes explain under half of the gap, and the rest is unexplained. This sample is represented by 100,000 to 150,000 clones; approximately 10% of them were singletons. The ten top clones hold 6.5% to 8.5% of the sample. The sequenced sample was PBMCs. Receptors were obtained from a woman aged 40 to 55 in good health and CMV-seropositive.

The rearrangement uses TRBV5-4 and TRBJ2-3; D remains ambiguous. The CDR3 sequence is 14 residues long. Per the germline V gene, CDR1 is SGHNT and CDR2 is YYREEE (reference sequence). With 4 bases removed from V and 2 bases from J, the gap between germline ends came to 11 bases. The CDR3 sequence: CASSLPLSTDTQYF. In DNA, the CDR3 is TGTGCCAGCAGCCTTCCACTTTCCACAGATACGCAGTATTTT. Supplemented by reference TRBV5-4 and TRBJ2-3, the full variable domain reads ETGVTQSPTHLIKTRGQQVTLRCSSQSGHNTVSWYQQALGQGPQFIFQYYREEENGRGNFPPRFSGLQFPNYSSELNVNALELDDSALYLCASSLPLSTDTQYFGPGTRLTVL.

J is TRBJ1-3 and V is TRBV2; D ambiguous. Germline-derived CDR1 and CDR2 are SNHLY and FYNNEI. Between the trimmed V and J ends, which lost 8 bases and 2 bases, there was a span of 13 bases. The CDR3 is 14 residues long. CDR3 protein: CASVKGGTGNTIYF. The CDR3 coding sequence is TGTGCCAGCGTCAAGGGAGGGACTGGAAACACCATATATTTT.

This rearrangement joins TRBV5-5 to TRBJ1-5, with 9 bases that match TRBD1. The CDR3 is 14 amino acids. V dropped 0 bases and J dropped 7; count of bases not matched to a gene: 2. The germline gives CDR1 SGHKS, CDR2 YYEKEE (reference sequence). CDR3 amino acids: CASSLGTGAQPQHF. The CDR3 bases are TGTGCCAGCAGCTTGGGGACAGGGGCCCAGCCCCAGCATTTT.

This chain links TRBV5-6 with TRBJ1-2; tentatively, D is TRBD1 (6 bases). The CDR3 length is 16 residues. In germline, CDR1 is SGHDT, CDR2 YYEEEE. With 4 bases removed from V and 3 bases from J, the gap between germline ends came to 19 bases. The CDR3, as DNA: TGTGCCAGCAGCCCCTTGGCCAGGGGTTTGGACTATGGCTACACCTTC. Translating it yields CASSPLARGLDYGYTF.

This chain joins TRBV18 and TRBJ1-6; 9 nucleotides align to TRBD1. This CDR3 has 16 residues. The J segment lost 13 bases and the V segment lost 6 bases, leaving 16 bases of the junction unmatched. The germline V gene encodes CDR1 KGHSH and CDR2 LQKENI. The CDR3 bases are TGTGCCAGCTCTCTTTCTTTACAGGGGGCAGGGGATCCCCTCCACTTT. This codes for CASSLSLQGAGDPLHF.

This clone was counted between two and nine times. This sequence joins TRBV5-6 and TRBJ1-3; D unresolved. Germline V CDR1 and CDR2: SGHDT, YYEEEE. V was shortened by 3 bases and J by 2 bases, with 9 bases between the two germline ends. This CDR3 contains 14 residues. Here the CDR3 DNA reads TGTGCCAGCAGCTGGGTCGCGGCTGGAAACACCATATATTTT. Protein product: CASSWVAAGNTIYF.

The chain uses TRBV5-1 and TRBJ2-2; 7 nucleotides line up with TRBD2. The CDR3 sequence is 15 residues long. The germline CDR1 and CDR2 sequences are SGHRS and YFSETQ. Trimming took 2 bases from V and 5 from J; bases not matched to a gene: 6. The CDR3 protein is CASSFPGGETGELFF. In DNA, the CDR3 is TGCGCCAGCAGCTTCCCGGGGGGAGAAACCGGGGAGCTGTTTTTT.

The chain combines TRBV10-2 with TRBJ1-6; D is perhaps TRBD1 (5 bases). V was pared by 3 bases and J by 9 bases, with 12 bases between. Per the germline V gene, CDR1 is WSHSY and CDR2 is SAAADI. This CDR3 is built from 14 residues. CDR3 residues: CASSERGVISPLHF. DNA for the CDR3: TGCGCCAGCAGTGAAAGGGGTGTTATTTCACCCCTCCACTTT.

There are a few counts of this clone. V is TRBV2 and J is TRBJ1-5; 7 bases are shared with TRBD1. The V and J ends lost 6 bases and 1 base, in that order; junction bases with no gene match: 3. CDR3 length: 14 residues. Germline CDR1 and CDR2: SNHLY and FYNNEI. The CDR3 bases are TGTGCCAGCAGCCGACAGGGAAGCAATCAGCCCCAGCATTTT. Its protein is CASSRQGSNQPQHF.

The chain couples TRBV19 to TRBJ1-4, with D possibly being TRBD1 (5 bases). The CDR3 consists of 16 residues. Trimming took 3 bases from V and 0 from J, leaving 11 bases between them. The germline CDR1 and CDR2 sequences are LNHDA and SQIVND (reference sequence). The CDR3 is CASSIGGGATNEKLFF. CDR3 in DNA: TGTGCCAGTAGTATTGGGGGAGGAGCAACTAATGAAAAACTGTTTTTT.

This clone was observed a handful of times. The chain carries TRBV5-6 and TRBJ2-3, with a weak D call TRBD2 (5 bases). Trimming took off 0 bases at V and 7 bases at J, with 12 bases between the two ends. Germline assignment: CDR1 SGHDT and CDR2 YYEEEE. The CDR3 contains 14 residues. The CDR3 DNA sequence: TGTGCCAGCAGCTTGGGAGGGTTGAAGAATACGCAGTATTTT. Its translation: CASSLGGLKNTQYF.

V is TRBV11-2 and J is TRBJ1-4; 10 nucleotides line up with TRBD1. V lost 9 bases to trimming and J lost 7 bases; unmatched junction nucleotides: 5. The CDR3 is made up of 13 amino acids. Germline CDR1 SGHAT, CDR2 FQNNGV. The CDR3 is CASRQGASEKLFF. CDR3 in DNA: TGTGCCAGTCGACAGGGGGCTAGTGAAAAACTGTTTTTT.

The gene calls are TRBV11-3 and TRBJ2-7; weak D call: TRBD1 (6 bases). The CDR3 totals 15 residues. V lost 3 bases, J lost 2 bases, and 14 bases lay in between. CDR1 is SGHNT and CDR2 is YENEEA in the germline V gene. The DNA of the CDR3 is TGTGCCAGCAGCTTTACCCGACAGGTTACCTACGAGCAGTACTTC. This sequence encodes CASSFTRQVTYEQYF.

This clone was counted once. The rearrangement joins TRBV15 to TRBJ2-3, with TRBD2 as a possible D gene (5 bases). The germline CDR1 and CDR2 sequences are LNHNV and YYDKDF (reference sequence). The CDR3 runs 16 residues. Between the trimmed V and J ends, which lost 0 bases and 1 base, there was a span of 11 bases. CDR3 in DNA: TGTGCCACCAGCAGAGATGCCGCGAGGGGCACAGATACGCAGTATTTT. Its protein product is CATSRDAARGTDTQYF.